The rows below give T cell receptor beta chains drawn from one sample of a study of blood T cell repertoires in COVID-19. This table comes from immunoSEQ multiplex PCR, and its TCRdb copy is limited to in-frame clones, with some not included. The table includes around 360,000 clones, approximately 89% detected once. The sequenced sample was PBMCs or T cells enriched from blood (not recorded which). These receptors originate from a man in his forties in a cohort exposed to, infected with or recovered from COVID-19 (not recorded which). Each CDR3 is given without its conserved first and last residue. D genes are given only for firm matches.

TRBJ1-5 | TRBD1 | TRBV28 | ASRATGQGPSSH
TRBJ2-1 | - | TRBV7-9 | ASSLDTSYNEQF
TRBJ2-1 | - | TRBV6-5 | ASIGDWRDNEQF
TRBJ2-2 | TRBD2 | TRBV6-6 | ASSPTSGSYTGELF
TRBJ2-5 | - | TRBV28 | ASSFGGPHQETQY
TRBJ1-4 | - | TRBV18 | ASSPPGDSRNEKLF
TRBJ2-2 | - | TRBV30 | AWSQAYTGELF
TRBJ2-3 | - | TRBV21-1 | ASSKEGTGLAGTDTQY
TRBJ2-7 | TRBD2 | TRBV2 | ASKKGTGLANVEQY
TRBJ2-7 | TRBD1 | TRBV28 | ASRSGQGAYEQY
TRBJ2-5 | - | TRBV21-1 | APEDRGPPQETQY
TRBJ2-5 | TRBD1 | TRBV7-2 | ASNQQGGRETQY
TRBJ1-2 | - | TRBV27 | ASSPTQRGGYT
TRBJ2-7 | - | TRBV10-3 | ATEGFAFSYEQY
TRBJ1-1 | TRBD1 | TRBV5-1 | ASKTGFGTEAF
TRBJ2-1 | - | TRBV5-1 | ASSLGLRMDEQF
TRBJ2-2 | TRBD1 | TRBV24-1 | ATSDLLGTGANTGELF
TRBJ2-7 | TRBD2 | TRBV19 | ASKGAGAYEQY
TRBJ2-7 | TRBD2 | TRBV3-1/TRBV3-2 | ASSQSSGRYYEQY
TRBJ1-6 | - | TRBV6-5 | ASRFGQGNSPLH
TRBJ1-1 | - | TRBV7-2 | ASSLEGANTEAF
TRBJ2-3 | TRBD1 | TRBV27 | ASSSPRDRGHDTQY
TRBJ1-3 | TRBD1 | TRBV7-9 | ASQDRVENTIY
TRBJ1-3 | TRBD1 | TRBV6-2/TRBV6-3 | ASSYQGVSGNTIY
TRBJ2-3 | TRBD2 | TRBV5-4 | ASNDRLAISTDTQY
TRBJ2-1 | TRBD2 | TRBV5-4 | ASREGTRGYNEQF
TRBJ1-2 | - | TRBV7-8 | ASSLPQDYGYT
TRBJ2-1 | - | TRBV10-3 | AISESTGNYNEQF
TRBJ2-7 | TRBD2 | TRBV11-2 | ASSSPGLAGGREQY
TRBJ2-7 | TRBD2 | TRBV7-9 | ASSLTALAGLDEQY
TRBJ1-6 | TRBD1 | TRBV27 | ASSFHGQGTPLH
TRBJ2-7 | TRBD2 | TRBV5-1 | ASSQGAGLAGFEQY
TRBJ1-4 | TRBD1 | TRBV19 | ASSPFGTGKEKLF
TRBJ2-7 | TRBD1 | TRBV2 | ASRPGQGAYEQY
TRBJ1-5 | TRBD1 | TRBV6-5 | ASSLTGVNQPQH
TRBJ2-2 | TRBD2 | TRBV5-1 | ASSLEAGVITGELF
TRBJ1-2 | - | TRBV7-9 | ASSSGESGYT